These 16 T cell receptor beta chains share one sample of origin, sequenced in a study of cytomegalovirus exposure and HLA in healthy donors. The data were produced by immunoSEQ multiplex PCR, yet TCRdb's version contains in-frame clones alone and is incomplete. In the table there are hundreds of thousands of clones, around 87% of which are singletons. Sequenced sample: PBMCs. These receptors were taken from a woman in her late teens or twenties in good health and CMV-seropositive.

V is TRBV15 and J is TRBJ1-5; 7 nucleotides align to TRBD1. CDR1 and CDR2 from the germline V gene are LNHNV and YYDKDF (reference sequence). CDR3 length: 15 amino acids. V shed 3 bases, J shed 7 bases, and the junction held 9 bases outside the gene matches. The CDR3 DNA reads TGTGCCACCAGCAGGGAAGGGGGCGCGGGGCAGCCCCAGCATTTT. Its translation: CATSREGGAGQPQHF.

This clone was found a few times. CDR3 nucleotides: TGTGCCAGTAGTGGGACAGGGAACTACGAGCAGTACTTC. The encoded protein is CASSGTGNYEQYF. The chain carries TRBV19 and TRBJ2-7; 9 bases fit TRBD1. The V segment lost 5 bases and the J segment 3 bases; nucleotides outside the gene matches: 2. The CDR3 contains 13 residues. Germline V gene lookup returns CDR1 LNHDA and CDR2 SQIVND (reference sequence). The full variable domain, with the rest looked up from reference TRBV19 and TRBJ2-7, is DGGITQSPKYLFRKEGQNVTLSCEQNLNHDAMYWYRQDPGQGLRLIYYSQIVNDFQKGDIAEGYSVSREKKESFPLTVTSAQKNPTAFYLCASSGTGNYEQYFGPGTRLTVT.

The chain is built from TRBV4-1 and TRBJ2-7, with unresolved D. Germline V gene data show CDR1 as MGHRA and CDR2 as YSYEKL. CDR3 length: 13 residues. V was clipped by 1 base and J by 1 base, with 5 bases between them. CDR3 region: CASSQVRSYEQYF. CDR3 nucleotide sequence: TGCGCCAGCAGCCAAGTGAGGTCCTACGAGCAGTACTTC.

A word on this clone: A much more abundant neighbour one base away suggests this may be a read error. This chain connects TRBV4-1 to TRBJ2-7, with 8 bases lining up with TRBD1. This CDR3 has 11 residues. Unmatched junction bases numbered 1, after V lost 6 bases and J lost 6 bases. Germline V gene sequence: CDR1 MGHRA, CDR2 YSYEKL. CDR3 amino acids: CASSDRGEQYF. Here the CDR3 DNA reads TGCGCCAGCAGTGACAGGGGCGAGCAGTACTTC.

The DNA of the CDR3 is TGTGCCAGCAGTTTAGACAGCTACGAGCAGTACTTC. As protein: CASSLDSYEQYF. The V gene is TRBV28, the J gene TRBJ2-7, with D possibly TRBD1 on 5 matching bases. This CDR3 contains 12 residues. V lost 2 bases to trimming and J lost 3 bases, with 5 bases between them. In germline, CDR1 is MDHEN, CDR2 SYDVKM. The complete variable domain, with remaining parts taken from reference TRBV28 and TRBJ2-7, reads DVKVTQSSRYLVKRTGEKVFLECVQDMDHENMFWYRQDPGLGLRLIYFSYDVKMKEKGDIPEGYSVSREKKERFSLILESASTNQTSMYLCASSLDSYEQYFGPGTRLTVT.

J is TRBJ2-1 and V is TRBV21-1; the table's D call of TRBD1 was not tested on the DNA. TRBV21-1 is designated a pseudogene. This CDR3 contains 17 residues. The CDR3 bases are TGTGCCAGCAGCCTCCACCGGACAGGGGAACCCTTTTATGGGCAGTTCTTC. Translated: CASSLHRTGEPFYGQFF.

The rearrangement links TRBV6-1 to TRBJ2-7; TRBD1 might be the D (6 bases). The ends were cut back, 8 bases at V and 2 bases at J, with 19 bases in the middle. Germline lookup yields CDR1 MNHNS and CDR2 SASEGT. The CDR3 length is 15 residues. CDR3 region: CASSNRQVGPYEQYF. As DNA, the CDR3 is TGTGCCAGCTCTAACCGACAGGTGGGTCCCTACGAGCAGTACTTC.

The V gene is TRBV6-4, the J gene TRBJ2-6; D is perhaps TRBD2 (5 bases). V lost 0 bases to trimming and J lost 4 bases, with 10 bases between them. From germline, CDR1 is MRHNA and CDR2 SNTAGT. The CDR3 spans 16 residues. The CDR3 DNA reads TGTGCCAGCAGTGACTCGCCCGGGGAAGGGGCCAACGTCCTGACTTTC. Translation: CASSDSPGEGANVLTF.

This clone was recorded a few times. The CDR3 sequence: CASSDGGTEDEQYF. In DNA, the CDR3 is TGCGCCAGCAGTGACGGCGGTACGGAGGACGAGCAGTACTTC. The chain couples TRBV10-1 to TRBJ2-7; TRBD2 is a possible D gene (5 bases). CDR1 is WNHNN and CDR2 is SYGVQD in the germline V gene (reference sequence). This CDR3 comprises 14 residues. Trimming stripped 3 bases from V and 5 bases from J, with 14 bases between.

The chain employs TRBV27 and TRBJ2-1; TRBD2 might be the D (5 bases). V lost 6 bases to trimming and J lost 3 bases, with 12 bases between them. The length of the CDR3 is 14 residues. Germline CDR1 MNHEY, CDR2 SMNVEV (reference sequence). The CDR3 nucleotides are TGTGCCAGCAGAATACTTACTAGCTACAATGAGCAGTTCTTC. Residues: CASRILTSYNEQFF.

Regarding this clone: Additional DNA sequences in this sample encode the identical CDR3. This chain connects TRBV19 to TRBJ1-1; TRBD1 matches 8 bases. V shed 6 bases, J shed 1 base, and the junction held 4 bases outside the gene matches. CDR1 is LNHDA and CDR2 is SQIVND in the germline V gene (reference sequence). The CDR3 spans 14 residues. The CDR3 DNA sequence: TGTGCCAGTAGGATCCAGGGGGCGAACACTGAAGCTTTCTTT. Translation gives CASRIQGANTEAFF.

This clone occurred once. CDR3 sequence (DNA): TGTGCCAGTAGGAGGAACTCCTACAATGAGCAGTTCTTC. Its protein product is CASRRNSYNEQFF. The rearrangement joins TRBV19 to TRBJ2-1; D unresolved. This CDR3 has 13 residues. From germline, CDR1 is LNHDA and CDR2 SQIVND (reference sequence). V shed 6 bases and J shed 0 bases, with 6 bases lying between them.

The sample holds a few counts of this clone. The chain couples TRBV5-1 to TRBJ2-1, with TRBD1 matching over 9 bases. Germline lookup yields CDR1 SGHRS and CDR2 YFSETQ. J lost 5 bases, V lost 7 bases, and 7 bases had no gene match. The CDR3 is 14 amino acids. The CDR3 reads CASEDGTGNNEQFF. The CDR3 bases are TGCGCCAGCGAAGACGGGACAGGGAACAATGAGCAGTTCTTC.

CDR3 nucleotides: TGTGCCAGCAGCCGCGGGAGTGAGTCCTACGAGCAGTACTTC. It yields the protein CASSRGSESYEQYF. This chain joins TRBV6-1 and TRBJ2-7; 7 bases agree with TRBD2. Germline assignment: CDR1 MNHNS and CDR2 SASEGT. Trimming cost V 6 bases and J 1 base; bases outside gene matches: 6. This CDR3 is 14 amino acids long.

The V call is TRBV2, the J call TRBJ1-1; no reliable D call. The CDR3 has 11 residues. The V gene's germline CDR1 is SNHLY and CDR2 FYNNEI. The V and J ends lost 2 bases and 7 bases respectively, with 5 bases between them. The CDR3: CASSEIIEAFF. The CDR3, as DNA: TGTGCCAGCAGTGAAATCATTGAAGCTTTCTTT.

The rearrangement uses TRBV5-1 and TRBJ1-1; TRBD1 is a possible D gene (5 bases). CDR3 length equals 13 residues. Per the germline V gene, CDR1 is SGHRS and CDR2 is YFSETQ. Trimming shortened V by 2 bases and J by 2 bases, and 7 bases separated the two germline ends. The chain's CDR3 is CASSFRDNTEAFF. The DNA of the CDR3 is TGCGCCAGCAGCTTCAGGGATAACACTGAAGCTTTCTTT.